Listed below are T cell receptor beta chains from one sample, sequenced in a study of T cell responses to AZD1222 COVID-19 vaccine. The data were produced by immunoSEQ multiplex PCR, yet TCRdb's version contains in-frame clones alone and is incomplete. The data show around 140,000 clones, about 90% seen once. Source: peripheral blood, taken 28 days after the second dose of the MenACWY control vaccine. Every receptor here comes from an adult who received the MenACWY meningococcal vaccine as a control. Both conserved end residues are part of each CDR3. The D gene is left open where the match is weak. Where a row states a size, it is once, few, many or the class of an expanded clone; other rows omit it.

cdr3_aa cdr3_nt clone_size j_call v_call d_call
CASSQGAQRGGNEQFF TGCGCCAGCAGCCAAGGGGCCCAGCGGGGGGGGAATGAGCAGTTCTTC - TRBJ2-1 TRBV4-3 TRBD2
CASSGTATNEKLFF TGCGCCAGCAGTGGGACAGCAACTAATGAAAAACTGTTTTTT once TRBJ1-4 TRBV5-1 TRBD1
CAISESGVLTGELFF TGTGCCATCAGTGAGTCCGGGGTTCTCACCGGGGAGCTGTTTTTT - TRBJ2-2 TRBV10-3 -
CSVNLAGFGEQYF TGCAGCGTTAACCTAGCGGGCTTTGGGGAGCAGTACTTC - TRBJ2-7 TRBV29-1 TRBD2
CASSPGTHKAFF TGCGCCAGCAGCCCCGGGACCCATAAAGCTTTCTTT - TRBJ1-1 TRBV5-1 -
CASSQAIGREDYEQYF TGTGCCAGCAGCCAAGCCATAGGGAGGGAAGACTACGAGCAGTACTTC - TRBJ2-7 TRBV3-1/TRBV3-2 TRBD2
CASGIYNEQFF TGTGCCAGCGGGATCTACAATGAGCAGTTCTTC - TRBJ2-1 TRBV6-1 -
CAISPNRPTDTQYF TGTGCCATCAGCCCCAACAGGCCCACAGATACGCAGTATTTT - TRBJ2-3 TRBV10-3 -
CASTLFGQEVQETQYF TGTGCCAGCACTCTATTCGGACAGGAGGTCCAAGAGACCCAGTACTTC - TRBJ2-5 TRBV27 TRBD1
CASSNLPGQGRAGELFF TGTGCCAGTAGTAACCTCCCGGGACAGGGTAGGGCCGGGGAGCTGTTTTTT - TRBJ2-2 TRBV19 TRBD1
CASSLGWGLAGANEQFF TGTGCCAGCAGCTTAGGGTGGGGACTAGCGGGGGCCAATGAGCAGTTCTTC - TRBJ2-1 TRBV7-3 TRBD2